The T cell receptor beta chain under discussion was sequenced for a study of cytomegalovirus exposure and HLA in healthy donors. Looking at the study overall: The approximately 100 million unique TCR beta sequences, from around 200 million T cells, were found by an earlier analysis. Study-wide points: Later analysis suggested links between common viral pathogens and several top significant clusters. Highest at DRB1 and lowest at HLA-C, TCR association rates differed among HLA loci in a later analysis.

Worth noting for this clone: Its matching antigen is unknown.

No record was made of this donor's CMV serostatus. 60 Vbeta and 13 Jbeta primers were used in PCR. The protocol was immunoSEQ multiplex PCR, while the TCRdb copy is restricted to in-frame clones and leaves out a portion. The profile shows 95,000 to 100,000 clones, about 70% of them singletons. Trimming cost V 3 bases and J 6 bases, with 12 bases left between them. The CDR3 sequence is 13 residues long. CDR1 is SGHNT and CDR2 is YYREEE in the germline V gene (reference sequence). Sequencing was performed on PBMCs. This rearrangement joins TRBV5-4 to TRBJ1-2; no clear D gene. The source is a human donor in good health. The CDR3 is CASSSRFGDGYTF. The CDR3 region has the DNA TGTGCCAGCAGCTCCCGCTTCGGGGATGGCTACACCTTC.